This TCR beta chain was obtained from a study of early stage breast cancer tumors. Study overall: ER+/PR+/HER2- status applied to about 70% of the 16 invasive breast tumors. Average read coverage per sample was 7.5 to 10-fold. Findings and caveats of the study: In about 85% of the 16 patients, blood comparison separated tumor from normal breast. Most shared enriched TCRB sequences were commonly generated ones.

Some clones are missing from TCRdb's copy, which holds only in-frame ones; the method was immunoSEQ multiplex PCR. This sample yields tens of thousands of clones, of which less than 75% are seen a single time; roughly 8% belongs to the top ten. The CDR3 extends over 15 amino acids. In germline, CDR1 is SGHTA, CDR2 FQGTGA. V gave up 5 bases and J gave up 3 bases; unmatched junction bases: 6. This clone was recorded once. Its antigen is currently unknown. V is TRBV7-3 and J is TRBJ2-1; TRBD1 matches at 8 bases. The specimen sequenced was breast tumor tissue. The clonotype was recovered from a person aged 45 to 59 with breast cancer. The CDR3 sequence: CASSQGAGGYNEQFF. In nucleotides, the CDR3 is TGTGCCAGCAGCCAGGGGGCAGGCGGCTACAATGAGCAGTTCTTC.